One sample yielded the 5 T cell receptor beta chains listed below, sequenced in a study of blood T cell dynamics during melanoma immunotherapy. The data were produced by immunoSEQ multiplex PCR, yet TCRdb's version contains in-frame clones alone and is incomplete. The data show some 9,800 clones, about 85% seen once. Time point meaning: pre-treatment baseline. Sequences were derived from blood, sampled from a patient treated with checkpoint blockade. These receptors originate from a human donor with melanoma.

The chain recombines TRBV7-2 with TRBJ2-7; tentatively, D is TRBD1 or TRBD2 (5 bases each). CDR3 length: 15 amino acids. With 2 bases removed from V and 2 bases from J, the gap between germline ends came to 13 bases. CDR1 is SGHTA, CDR2 FQGNSA, per germline. CDR3 amino acids: CASSLSRGNAYEQYF. As DNA, the CDR3 is TGTGCCAGCAGCTTATCCCGGGGCAACGCCTACGAGCAGTACTTC. Complete variable domain (other parts from reference TRBV7-2 and TRBJ2-7): GAGVSQSPSNKVTEKGKDVELRCDPISGHTALYWYRQSLGQGLEFLIYFQGNSAPDKSGLPSDRFSAERTGGSVSTLTIQRTQQEDSAVYLCASSLSRGNAYEQYFGPGTRLTVT.

The V gene is TRBV5-1, the J gene TRBJ2-7, with D possibly matching TRBD2 (6 bases). CDR3 size: 16 residues. Trimming left V 0 bases short and J 0 bases short, with 13 bases between. CDR1 SGHRS and CDR2 YFSETQ come from the germline V gene. The CDR3 region is CASSLGAGLSSYEQYF. CDR3 DNA: TGCGCCAGCAGCTTGGGAGCGGGCCTAAGCTCCTACGAGCAGTACTTC.

The J gene is TRBJ1-2, the V gene TRBV7-2, with D perhaps TRBD1 (5 bases). Germline CDR1 SGHTA, CDR2 FQGNSA. The germline V and J ends were trimmed by 4 bases and 0 bases, with 12 bases remaining between them. CDR3 length equals 15 residues. DNA of the CDR3: TGTGCCAGCAGCTCATCTGGGGGAGCTAACTATGGCTACACCTTC. Its protein is CASSSSGGANYGYTF.

This chain connects TRBV5-6 to TRBJ1-5; D not certain. Trimming took off 0 bases at V and 2 bases at J, with 12 bases between the two ends. This CDR3 spans 16 amino acids. From germline, CDR1 is SGHDT and CDR2 YYEEEE. CDR3 loop: CASSLDKGSGNQPQHF. The CDR3, as DNA: TGTGCCAGCAGCTTGGATAAAGGGTCCGGCAATCAGCCCCAGCATTTT. The variable domain in full, completed from reference TRBV5-6 and TRBJ1-5, reads DAGVTQSPTHLIKTRGQQVTLRCSPKSGHDTVSWYQQALGQGPQFIFQYYEEEERQRGNFPDRFSGHQFPNYSSELNVNALLLGDSALYLCASSLDKGSGNQPQHFGDGTRLSIL.

The J gene is TRBJ1-3, the V gene TRBV19; D is possibly TRBD1 (5 bases). V lost 7 bases and J lost 1, with 14 bases in between. The CDR3 is made up of 15 amino acids. In germline, CDR1 is LNHDA, CDR2 SQIVND (reference sequence). Here the CDR3 DNA reads TGTGCCAGTACCATATCCTACAGGTCTGGAAACACCATATATTTT. Encoded protein: CASTISYRSGNTIYF. Supplemented by reference TRBV19 and TRBJ1-3, the full variable domain reads DGGITQSPKYLFRKEGQNVTLSCEQNLNHDAMYWYRQDPGQGLRLIYYSQIVNDFQKGDIAEGYSVSREKKESFPLTVTSAQKNPTAFYLCASTISYRSGNTIYFGEGSWLTVV.